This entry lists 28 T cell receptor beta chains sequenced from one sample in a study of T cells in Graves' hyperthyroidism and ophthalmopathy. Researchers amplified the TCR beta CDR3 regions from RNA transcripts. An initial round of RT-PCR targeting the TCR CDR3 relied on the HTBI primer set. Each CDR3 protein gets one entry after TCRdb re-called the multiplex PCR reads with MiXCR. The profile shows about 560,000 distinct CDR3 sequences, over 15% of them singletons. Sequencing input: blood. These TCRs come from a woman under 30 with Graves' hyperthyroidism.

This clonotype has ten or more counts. DNA for the CDR3: TGTGCCAGCAGTTTAAGGTGGAGCACTGAAGCTTTCTTT. Amino acids: CASSLRWSTEAFF. V is TRBV12-3 or TRBV12-4 and J is TRBJ1-1; D call uncertain. This CDR3 is 13 amino acids long. The germline V and J ends were trimmed by 2 bases and 4 bases, with 8 bases remaining between them.

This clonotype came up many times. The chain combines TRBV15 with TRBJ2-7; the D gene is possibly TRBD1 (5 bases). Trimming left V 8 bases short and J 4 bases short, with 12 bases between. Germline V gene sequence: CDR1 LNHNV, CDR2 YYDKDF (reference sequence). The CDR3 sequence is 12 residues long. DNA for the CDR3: TGTGCCACCGGGCAGGGTGGGTACGAGCAGTACTTC. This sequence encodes CATGQGGYEQYF.

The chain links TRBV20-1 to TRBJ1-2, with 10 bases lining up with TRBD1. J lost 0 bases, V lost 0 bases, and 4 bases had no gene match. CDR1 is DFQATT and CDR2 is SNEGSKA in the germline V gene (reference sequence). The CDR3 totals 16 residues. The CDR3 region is CSARDVGQGANYGYTF. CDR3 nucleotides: TGCAGTGCTAGAGATGTCGGACAGGGGGCTAACTATGGCTACACCTTC.

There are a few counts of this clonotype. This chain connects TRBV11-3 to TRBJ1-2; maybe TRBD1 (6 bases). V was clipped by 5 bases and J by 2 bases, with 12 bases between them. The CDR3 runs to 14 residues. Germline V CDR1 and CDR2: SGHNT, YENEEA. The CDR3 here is CASSAIGGNYGYTF. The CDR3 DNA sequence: TGTGCCAGCAGCGCGATTGGGGGCAACTATGGCTACACCTTC.

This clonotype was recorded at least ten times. The DNA of the CDR3 is TGCAGTGCTAGCCAGGACCCGAACACTGAAGCTTTCTTT. Protein: CSASQDPNTEAFF. The genes are TRBV20-1 and TRBJ1-1; D not resolved. CDR1 and CDR2 from the germline V gene are DFQATT and SNEGSKA (reference sequence). This CDR3 spans 13 amino acids. The V end lost 3 bases, the J end lost 1 base, and 9 bases lay between the germline ends.

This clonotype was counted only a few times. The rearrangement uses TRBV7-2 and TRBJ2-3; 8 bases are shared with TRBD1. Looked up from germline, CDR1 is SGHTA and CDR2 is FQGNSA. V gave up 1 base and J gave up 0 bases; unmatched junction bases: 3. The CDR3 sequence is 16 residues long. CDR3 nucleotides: TGTGCCAGCAGCTTAGGGACAGGGTCGAGCACAGATACGCAGTATTTT. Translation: CASSLGTGSSTDTQYF.

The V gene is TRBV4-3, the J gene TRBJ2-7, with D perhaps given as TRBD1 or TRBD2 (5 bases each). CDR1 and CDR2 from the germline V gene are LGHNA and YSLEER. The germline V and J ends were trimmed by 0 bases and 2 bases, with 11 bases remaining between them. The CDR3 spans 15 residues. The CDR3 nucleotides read TGCGCCAGCAGCCAAGACCGGGACCGACCCTACGAGCAGTACTTC. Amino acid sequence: CASSQDRDRPYEQYF.

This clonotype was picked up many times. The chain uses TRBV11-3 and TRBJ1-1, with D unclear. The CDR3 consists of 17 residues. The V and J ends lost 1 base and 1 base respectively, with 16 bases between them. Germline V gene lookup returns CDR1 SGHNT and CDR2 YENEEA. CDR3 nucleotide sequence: TGTGCCAGCAGCTTAGGTGGAACACTCACCCCGAACACTGAAGCTTTCTTT. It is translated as CASSLGGTLTPNTEAFF.

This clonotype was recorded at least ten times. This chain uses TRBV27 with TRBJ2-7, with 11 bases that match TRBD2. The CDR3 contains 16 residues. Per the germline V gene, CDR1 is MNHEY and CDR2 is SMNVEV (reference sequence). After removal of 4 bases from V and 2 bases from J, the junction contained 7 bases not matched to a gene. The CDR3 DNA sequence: TGTGCCAGCAGTTCCCACTCGACTAGCGGGACCTACGAGCAGTACTTC. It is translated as CASSSHSTSGTYEQYF.

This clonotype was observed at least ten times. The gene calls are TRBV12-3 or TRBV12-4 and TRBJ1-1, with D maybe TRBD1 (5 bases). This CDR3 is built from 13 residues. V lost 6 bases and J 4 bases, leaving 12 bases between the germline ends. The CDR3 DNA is TGTGCCAGCAGACCCCAGGGAGTCACTGAAGCTTTCTTT. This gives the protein CASRPQGVTEAFF.

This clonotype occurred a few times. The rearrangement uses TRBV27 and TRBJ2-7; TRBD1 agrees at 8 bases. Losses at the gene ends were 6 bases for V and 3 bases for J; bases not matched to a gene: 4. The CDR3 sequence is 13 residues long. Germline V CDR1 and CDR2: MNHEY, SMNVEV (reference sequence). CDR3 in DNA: TGTGCCAGCAGCCGACAGGGGTTCTACGAGCAGTACTTC. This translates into CASSRQGFYEQYF.

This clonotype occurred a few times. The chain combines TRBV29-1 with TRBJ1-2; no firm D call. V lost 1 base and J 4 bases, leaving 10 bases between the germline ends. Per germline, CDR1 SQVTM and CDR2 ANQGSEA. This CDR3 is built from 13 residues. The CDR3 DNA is TGCAGCGTTGAAGGGGCCAACCCCTATGGCTACACCTTC. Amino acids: CSVEGANPYGYTF.

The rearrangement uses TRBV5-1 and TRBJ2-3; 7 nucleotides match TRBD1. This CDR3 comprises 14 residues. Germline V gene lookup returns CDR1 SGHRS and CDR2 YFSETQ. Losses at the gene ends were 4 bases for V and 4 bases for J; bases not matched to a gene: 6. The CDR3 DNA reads TGCGCCAGCAGCACGAAACAGGGGCCAGATACGCAGTATTTT. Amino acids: CASSTKQGPDTQYF.

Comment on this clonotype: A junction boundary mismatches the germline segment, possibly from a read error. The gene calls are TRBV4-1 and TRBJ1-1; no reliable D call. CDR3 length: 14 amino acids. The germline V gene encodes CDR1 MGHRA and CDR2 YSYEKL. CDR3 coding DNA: TGCGCCAGCAGCCAAGTCCCCCTGAACAGTGAAGCTTTCTTT. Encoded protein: CASSQVPLNSEAFF.

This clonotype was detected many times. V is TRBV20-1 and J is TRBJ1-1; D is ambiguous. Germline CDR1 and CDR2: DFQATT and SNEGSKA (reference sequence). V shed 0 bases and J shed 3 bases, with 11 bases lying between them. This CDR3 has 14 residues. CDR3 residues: CSARDGAAYTEAFF. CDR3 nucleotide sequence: TGCAGTGCTAGAGATGGAGCAGCCTACACTGAAGCTTTCTTT.

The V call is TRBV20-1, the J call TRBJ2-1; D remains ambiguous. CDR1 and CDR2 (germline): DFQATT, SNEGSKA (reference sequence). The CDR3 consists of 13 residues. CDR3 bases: TGCAGCCTCCGAGTATGGGATTACAATGAGCAGTTCTTC. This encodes CSLRVWDYNEQFF.

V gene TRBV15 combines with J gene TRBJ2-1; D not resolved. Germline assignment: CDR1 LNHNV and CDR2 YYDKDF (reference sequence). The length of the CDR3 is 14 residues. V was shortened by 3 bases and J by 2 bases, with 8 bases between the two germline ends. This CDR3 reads CATSRRFPYNEQFF. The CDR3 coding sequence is TGTGCCACCAGCAGGCGTTTCCCCTACAATGAGCAGTTCTTC.

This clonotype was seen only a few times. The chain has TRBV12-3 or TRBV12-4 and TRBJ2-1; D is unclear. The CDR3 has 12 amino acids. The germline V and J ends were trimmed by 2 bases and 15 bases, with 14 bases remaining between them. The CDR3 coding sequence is TGTGCCAGCAGTTTAATTGGGTTTCGGCTGTTCTTC. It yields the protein CASSLIGFRLFF.

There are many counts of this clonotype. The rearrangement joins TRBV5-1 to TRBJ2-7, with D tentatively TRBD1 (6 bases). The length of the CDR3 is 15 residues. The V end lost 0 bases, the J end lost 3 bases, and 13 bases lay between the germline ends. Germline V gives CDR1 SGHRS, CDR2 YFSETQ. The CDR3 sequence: CASSLVTGFYYEQYF. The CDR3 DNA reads TGCGCCAGCAGCTTGGTTACAGGGTTCTACTACGAGCAGTACTTC.

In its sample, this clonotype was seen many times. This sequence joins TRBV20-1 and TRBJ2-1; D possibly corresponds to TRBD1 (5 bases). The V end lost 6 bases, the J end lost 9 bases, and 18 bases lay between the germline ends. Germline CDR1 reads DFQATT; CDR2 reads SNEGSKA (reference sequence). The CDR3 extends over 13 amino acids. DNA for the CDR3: TGCAGTGCCCTAATTCGGACCCAGGGTGAGCAGTTCTTC. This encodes CSALIRTQGEQFF.

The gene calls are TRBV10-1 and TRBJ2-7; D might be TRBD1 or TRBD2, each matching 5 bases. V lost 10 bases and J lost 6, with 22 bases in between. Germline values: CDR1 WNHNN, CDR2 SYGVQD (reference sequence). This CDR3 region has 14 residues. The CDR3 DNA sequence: TGCGCCACTAGCCCTACGGAGCAGGGCGGCGAGCAGTACTTC. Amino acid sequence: CATSPTEQGGEQYF.

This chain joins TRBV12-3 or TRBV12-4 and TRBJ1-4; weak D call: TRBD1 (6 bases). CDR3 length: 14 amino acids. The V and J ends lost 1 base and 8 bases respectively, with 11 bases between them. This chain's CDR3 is CASSLGGQGEKLFF. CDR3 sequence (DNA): TGTGCCAGCAGTTTAGGGGGCCAGGGGGAAAAACTGTTTTTT.

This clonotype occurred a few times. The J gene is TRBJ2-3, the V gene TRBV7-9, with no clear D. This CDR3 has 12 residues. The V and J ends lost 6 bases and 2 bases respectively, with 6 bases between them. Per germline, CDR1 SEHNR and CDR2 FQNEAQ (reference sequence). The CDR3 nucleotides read TGTGCCAGCAGGCCCGCCACAGATACGCAGTATTTT. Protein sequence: CASRPATDTQYF. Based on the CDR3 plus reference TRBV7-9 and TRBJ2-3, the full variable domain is DTGVSQNPRHKITKRGQNVTFRCDPISEHNRLYWYRQTLGQGPEFLTYFQNEAQLEKSRLLSDRFSAERPKGSFSTLEIQRTEQGDSAMYLCASRPATDTQYFGPGTRLTVL.

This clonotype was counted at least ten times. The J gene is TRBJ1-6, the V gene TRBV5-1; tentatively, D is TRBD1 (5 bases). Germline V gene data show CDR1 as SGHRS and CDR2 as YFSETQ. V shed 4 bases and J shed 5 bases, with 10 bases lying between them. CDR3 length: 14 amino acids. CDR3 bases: TGCGCCAGCAGCGTGGGGACGGATAATTCACCCCTCCACTTT. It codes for CASSVGTDNSPLHF.

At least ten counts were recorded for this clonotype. The CDR3 sequence is CASSLTYMNTEAFF. CDR3 DNA: TGTGCCAGCAGTTTGACCTACATGAACACTGAAGCTTTCTTT. V is TRBV28 and J is TRBJ1-1; no reliable D call. Germline V gene lookup returns CDR1 MDHEN and CDR2 SYDVKM. The CDR3 contains 14 residues. Trimming left V 3 bases short and J 0 bases short, with 8 bases between.

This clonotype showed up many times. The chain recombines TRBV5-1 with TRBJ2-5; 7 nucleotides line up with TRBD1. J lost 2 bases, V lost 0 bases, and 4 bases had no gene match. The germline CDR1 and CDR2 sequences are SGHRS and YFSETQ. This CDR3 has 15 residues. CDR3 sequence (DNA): TGCGCCAGCAGCTTGGCGGGGACAGAGCAAGAGACCCAGTACTTC. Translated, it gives CASSLAGTEQETQYF.

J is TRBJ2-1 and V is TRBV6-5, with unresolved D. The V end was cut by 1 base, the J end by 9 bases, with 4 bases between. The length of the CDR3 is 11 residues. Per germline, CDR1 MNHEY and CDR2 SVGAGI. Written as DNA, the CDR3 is TGTGCCAGCAGTTACTTTGGTGAGCAGTTCTTC. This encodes CASSYFGEQFF.

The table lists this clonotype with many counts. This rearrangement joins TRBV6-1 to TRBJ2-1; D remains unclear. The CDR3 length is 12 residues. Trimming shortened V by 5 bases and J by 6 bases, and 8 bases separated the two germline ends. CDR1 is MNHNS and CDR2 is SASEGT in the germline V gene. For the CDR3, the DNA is TGTGCCAGCAGTCCTCAGGCCAATGAGCAGTTCTTC. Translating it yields CASSPQANEQFF.